This paragraph reports one TCR beta chain. Sequenced by immunoSEQ multiplex PCR; TCRdb stores in-frame clones only, minus some. The table has 550,000 to 800,000 clones, roughly 85% seen once; the top ten hold about 0.0098%. The data were taken from a study of shared T cell receptors in the human thymus. Germline values: CDR1 MNHEY, CDR2 SVGAGI. This CDR3 has 13 amino acids. V dropped 8 bases and J dropped 9 bases, with 19 bases sitting between them. These same records also appear under a second study, on human thymus T cells. That source notes: Infants, healthy and Finnish, who were having corrective surgery for congenital heart defects served as donors. Resections that were taken during corrective heart surgery supplied the thymus tissue. Related research examined unrelated individuals and reported that their thymic repertoires overlapped highly.

The chain is built from TRBV6-5 and TRBJ1-1; perhaps TRBD1 as D (5 bases). This clonotype was sampled from a girl under two years old with a congenital heart defect. The sequenced material came from thymocytes. CDR3 region: CASHHGRTPKAFF. The CDR3 bases are TGTGCCAGCCACCATGGACGGACACCGAAAGCTTTCTTT.